These 2 T cell receptor beta chains were sequenced from one sample in a study of blood T cell repertoires in COVID-19. The repertoire was sequenced with immunoSEQ multiplex PCR; TCRdb's copy has only in-frame clones and lacks some. The sample carries 200,000 to 250,000 clones, around 83% recorded once. Sequenced material: peripheral blood. These receptors originate from a middle-aged man who had recovered from COVID-19.

The V gene is TRBV3-1 (or the pseudogene TRBV3-2), the J gene TRBJ1-3; maybe TRBD1 (5 bases). CDR1 and CDR2 (germline): LGHDT, YNNKEL (reference sequence). V was shortened by 1 base and J by 0 bases, with 10 bases between the two germline ends. The CDR3 runs 16 residues. The CDR3 nucleotides read TGTGCCAGCAGCCAAGGACAGAAAAGCTCTGGAAACACCATATATTTT. It specifies CASSQGQKSSGNTIYF.

The V call is TRBV5-4, the J call TRBJ2-1; D perhaps matches TRBD2 (6 bases). The CDR3 loop spans 12 amino acids. CDR1 SGHNT and CDR2 YYREEE come from the germline V gene (reference sequence). The V and J ends lost 0 bases and 9 bases respectively, with 7 bases between them. CDR3 loop: CASSLGRGEQFF. The CDR3, as DNA: TGTGCCAGCAGCTTGGGGCGGGGTGAGCAGTTCTTC.